A selection of T cell receptor beta chains follows, all from one sample in a study of blood T cell repertoires in COVID-19. Data came from immunoSEQ multiplex PCR; TCRdb stores just in-frame clones and leaves some out. This sample has a few hundred thousand clones, with about four fifths found just once. Material: peripheral blood. The source is a woman aged 50 to 60 with acute or convalescent COVID-19. Both conserved end residues are part of each CDR3. A D gene is named only where the DNA matches it firmly. Size is stated for part of the rows, as once, few or many counts, or as a class when the clone is expanded.

V gene,D gene,clone size,J gene,CDR3 DNA,CDR3 protein
TRBV5-5,-,-,TRBJ1-5,TGTGCCAGCAGCTTGGTCGCAGGGCGGTATCAGCCCCAGCATTTT,CASSLVAGRYQPQHF
TRBV19,-,-,TRBJ2-7,TGTGCCAGTCACGGCCAGGGAAGAGTATACGAGCAGTACTTC,CASHGQGRVYEQYF
TRBV2,-,-,TRBJ1-1,TGTGCCAGCAGTGAAAATTATAGTTTGGTTTCTGAAGCTTTCTTT,CASSENYSLVSEAFF
TRBV2,-,-,TRBJ1-5,TGTGCCAGCAGTGAAGGGACAGATCAGCCCCAGCATTTT,CASSEGTDQPQHF
TRBV5-6,-,-,TRBJ1-2,TGTGCCAGCAGCTTTGGGGGAAGTTACAGGGATCTCTATGGCTACACCTTC,CASSFGGSYRDLYGYTF
TRBV6-1,-,-,TRBJ2-3,TGTGCCAGCAGTAAAGTACCCGGGGGAAACACAGATACGCAGTATTTT,CASSKVPGGNTDTQYF
TRBV7-9,TRBD2,few,TRBJ2-3,TGTGCCAGCAGCTTAAGCGGGGCGATAGATACGCAGTATTTT,CASSLSGAIDTQYF
TRBV19,-,-,TRBJ2-2,TGTGCCAGTAGTATGGCGGGGACGGTGAACACCGGGGAGCTGTTTTTT,CASSMAGTVNTGELFF
TRBV7-2,-,-,TRBJ2-7,TGTGCCAGCAGCTTGTCCAGGGTCCAAATCGAGCAGTACTTC,CASSLSRVQIEQYF
TRBV2,-,-,TRBJ1-6,TGTGCCAGCAGTGACAGTAATTCACCCCTCCACTTT,CASSDSNSPLHF
TRBV24-1,-,-,TRBJ2-1,TGTGCCACCAGTGACCTAGGTAATAATGAGCAGTTCTTC,CATSDLGNNEQFF
TRBV6-5,-,-,TRBJ1-4,TGTGCCAGCAGCTTTCGGGGGGTTGAAGAAAAACTGTTTTTT,CASSFRGVEEKLFF
TRBV5-6,TRBD2,-,TRBJ2-3,TGTGCCAGCAGCTCCCCCCGGGGGGGGCACTCTAGCACAGATACGCAGTATTTT,CASSSPRGGHSSTDTQYF
TRBV7-2,TRBD1,few,TRBJ1-2,TGTGCCAGCAGCCCCCCGACAGGGTATATTGGCTACACCTTC,CASSPPTGYIGYTF
TRBV7-2,TRBD2,-,TRBJ2-1,TGTGCCAGCAGCTTTAGCGGGGGGGCCTCCTACAATGAGCAGTTCTTC,CASSFSGGASYNEQFF
TRBV11-3,TRBD2,-,TRBJ2-1,TGTGCCAGCAGCTTAGATAGCGGGAGCGTGTATGAGCAGTTCTTC,CASSLDSGSVYEQFF
TRBV15,-,few,TRBJ1-1,TGTGCCACCAGCATGGACAGTTTTGAAGTGGCTTTCTTT,CATSMDSFEVAFF
TRBV9,TRBD1,-,TRBJ1-2,TGTGCCAGCAGCGACGAACAGGGGGGAGGCTACACCTTC,CASSDEQGGGYTF
TRBV12-3/TRBV12-4,TRBD1,-,TRBJ1-1,TGTGCCAGCATGATGGACAGGGACACTGAAGCTTTCTTT,CASMMDRDTEAFF
TRBV7-2,-,-,TRBJ1-2,TGTGCCAGCAGCTCAACCTCCCAGGGGACCTATGGCTACACCTTC,CASSSTSQGTYGYTF
TRBV19,-,-,TRBJ2-3,TGTGCCAGTAGTATCTGGCAGGGCGCAGATACGCAGTATTTT,CASSIWQGADTQYF
TRBV9,-,-,TRBJ1-1,TGTGCCAGCAGCGTACAGGGCATGAACACTGAAGCTTTCTTT,CASSVQGMNTEAFF
TRBV4-1,-,-,TRBJ2-6,TGCGCCAGCAGCCCGTGGGACGGGAGCTCTGGGGCCAACGTCCTGACTTTC,CASSPWDGSSGANVLTF
TRBV29-1,-,-,TRBJ1-1,TGCAGCGTCACTTACAGGGCCCAAACTCCCGAAGCTTTCTTT,CSVTYRAQTPEAFF
TRBV5-6,TRBD1,-,TRBJ1-1,TGTGCCAGCAGCCGCAGGGGGCGATTAGACACTGAAGCTTTCTTT,CASSRRGRLDTEAFF
TRBV7-9,-,-,TRBJ2-2,TGTGCCAGCAGCTTCGCAGGGGGGAGCGTCGGGGAGCTGTTTTTT,CASSFAGGSVGELFF
TRBV5-1,-,once,TRBJ1-6,TGCGCCAGCAGCTTGGGAGCAGGGAAGAGTTCACCCCTCCACTTT,CASSLGAGKSSPLHF
TRBV4-1,TRBD1,-,TRBJ2-2,TGCGCCAGCAGACCAGGGGGCGGGACCACGAACACCGGGGAGCTGTTTTTT,CASRPGGGTTNTGELFF
TRBV6-5,-,-,TRBJ1-5,TGTGCCAGCAGTTACTCCGGGGTTGGTAATCAGCCCCAGCATTTT,CASSYSGVGNQPQHF
TRBV20-1,-,-,TRBJ1-2,TGCAGTGCTAGTAAGGGAGATATGGGCTACACCTTC,CSASKGDMGYTF
TRBV7-3,TRBD2,-,TRBJ2-7,TGTGCCAGCAGCGAGCGGGCCGGGACTAAGCCAGACGAGCAGTACTTC,CASSERAGTKPDEQYF
TRBV5-4,TRBD1,-,TRBJ1-2,TGTGCCAGCAGCCCCGGCGAGGGGGCGGTCGGCTACACCTTC,CASSPGEGAVGYTF
TRBV28,TRBD1,-,TRBJ1-4,TGTGCCAGCAGTCCTACCGGGACAGGGTATGAAAAACTGTTTTTT,CASSPTGTGYEKLFF
TRBV5-4,TRBD1,once,TRBJ1-1,TGTGCCAGCAGCTGGGACAGACAGAACACTGAAGCTTTCTTT,CASSWDRQNTEAFF
TRBV29-1,TRBD1,-,TRBJ1-5,TGCAGCGTTCGGACAGGGGCTAATCAGCCCCAGCATTTT,CSVRTGANQPQHF
TRBV7-3,TRBD2,-,TRBJ2-3,TGTGCCAGCAGCTTAAAGAGCGGGAGAATTGTAGATACGCAGTATTTT,CASSLKSGRIVDTQYF
TRBV7-6,TRBD2,-,TRBJ2-7,TGTGCCAGCAGCTCGGGGGGGTCCTACGAGCAGTACTTC,CASSSGGSYEQYF
TRBV7-9,-,-,TRBJ1-5,TGTGCCAGCAGCCCGGGGGGCCAGCCCCAGCATTTT,CASSPGGQPQHF
TRBV6-2/TRBV6-3,TRBD2,-,TRBJ2-4,TGTGCCAGCAGTTATCCACGGGGGGACAAAAACATTCAGTACTTC,CASSYPRGDKNIQYF
TRBV2,TRBD1,few,TRBJ1-4,TGTGCCAGCAGGCGACAGGGAGCGGGAACTAATGAAAAACTGTTTTTT,CASRRQGAGTNEKLFF
TRBV7-9,TRBD1,once,TRBJ2-2,TGTGCCAGCAGCTCTCCCGGACAGGGGATTAGCGGGGAGCTGTTTTTT,CASSSPGQGISGELFF
TRBV24-1,TRBD1,-,TRBJ1-2,TGTGCCAGCTCGACAGGGAACTATGGCTACACCTTC,CASSTGNYGYTF
TRBV30,-,-,TRBJ2-7,TGTGCCTGGAGCGCGAGTACGGTGTCCTACGAGCAGTACTTC,CAWSASTVSYEQYF
TRBV3-1/TRBV3-2,TRBD1,-,TRBJ2-5,TGTGCCAGCAGCCCGACAGGGGCGGAGACCCAGTACTTC,CASSPTGAETQYF
TRBV2,TRBD2,-,TRBJ2-1,TGTGCCAGCAGTTACGGGACTAGCGGATACAATGAGCAGTTCTTC,CASSYGTSGYNEQFF
TRBV7-2,TRBD1,-,TRBJ2-1,TGTGCCAGCAGCGTTGACAGGGGCTCCTACAATGAGCAGTTCTTC,CASSVDRGSYNEQFF
TRBV5-1,TRBD1,once,TRBJ2-4,TGCGCCAGCAGCCCCGGACAGGGCGAGGGCATTCAGTACTTC,CASSPGQGEGIQYF
TRBV19,-,-,TRBJ2-2,TGTGCCAGCCCAAAGGACAGCGCGAACACCGGGGAGCTGTTTTTT,CASPKDSANTGELFF
TRBV20-1,-,-,TRBJ2-7,TGCAGTGCTAGAGGGAGGAGCGAGCAGTACTTC,CSARGRSEQYF
TRBV2,-,-,TRBJ1-1,TGTGCCAGGACAGTAGACACTGAAGCTTTCTTT,CARTVDTEAFF
TRBV19,-,once,TRBJ2-4,TGTGCCAGTAGTGCCCAGTCGTTAGCCAAAAACATTCAGTACTTC,CASSAQSLAKNIQYF
TRBV10-3,-,-,TRBJ2-1,TGTGCCATCAGCCAAAACGGGGGCGGGAGTGTCGGTGAGCAGTTCTTC,CAISQNGGGSVGEQFF
TRBV18,-,few,TRBJ2-2,TGTGCCAGCTCACCACTCCAGGGGTTGAGCACCGGGGAGCTGTTTTTT,CASSPLQGLSTGELFF
TRBV19,-,-,TRBJ2-1,TGTGCCAGTAGCGGCGGGCGCCTGGTCGATGAGCAGTTCTTC,CASSGGRLVDEQFF
TRBV12-5,-,-,TRBJ2-3,TGTGCTAGTGGTTTGGTACTAAGGCAAAATTTT,CASGLVLRQNF
TRBV12-3/TRBV12-4,-,-,TRBJ1-1,TGTGCCAGCAGTTTCGGTCTGAACACTGAAGCTTTCTTT,CASSFGLNTEAFF
TRBV14,TRBD2,-,TRBJ2-3,TGTGCCAGCAGCCAAGCCAGCGGGAGGGCCAGGAGCACAGATACGCAGTATTTT,CASSQASGRARSTDTQYF
TRBV9,-,-,TRBJ2-3,TGTGCCAGCAGCGTAGAGGGACTCAGCACAGATACGCAGTATTTT,CASSVEGLSTDTQYF
TRBV7-2,-,-,TRBJ2-1,TGTGCCAGCAGCTTATGGGGGGATGAGCAGTTCTTC,CASSLWGDEQFF